The entry below gives a single TCR beta chain sequence along with its context. Antigen unknown. The data belong to a study of OX40 agonist ivuxolimab in advanced cancers. Study at large: The drug used for patients, ivuxolimab, was an agonistic anti-OX40 (CD134) antibody. Prior anti-PD-1, anti-PD-L1 or anti-CTLA-4 therapy was allowed; less than 45% had some. Overall study findings and caveats: CD8+ T cells were the subset that, on average, had more expanded clones than CD4+. Which antigen the expanded peripheral T cells recognized is unknown.

V was clipped by 4 bases and J by 4 bases, with 11 bases between them. The CDR3 is made up of 13 amino acids. CDR1 and CDR2 from the germline V gene are GTSNPN and SVGIG (reference sequence). Sequencing used immunoSEQ multiplex PCR; TCRdb keeps in-frame clones, though not all of them. The sample shows roughly 80,000 clones, 85% of them seen only once. The sequencing used CD4+ or CD8+ T cells sorted from blood, collected in a trial of the OX40 agonist ivuxolimab. This clonotype was obtained from an adult with an advanced solid tumor such as melanoma, head and neck, liver or kidney cancer. The genes are TRBV30 and TRBJ2-1, with D possibly being TRBD2 (5 bases). In nucleotides, the CDR3 is TGTGCCTGGAATATCCGGGGATACAATGAGCAGTTCTTC. Translation gives CAWNIRGYNEQFF.